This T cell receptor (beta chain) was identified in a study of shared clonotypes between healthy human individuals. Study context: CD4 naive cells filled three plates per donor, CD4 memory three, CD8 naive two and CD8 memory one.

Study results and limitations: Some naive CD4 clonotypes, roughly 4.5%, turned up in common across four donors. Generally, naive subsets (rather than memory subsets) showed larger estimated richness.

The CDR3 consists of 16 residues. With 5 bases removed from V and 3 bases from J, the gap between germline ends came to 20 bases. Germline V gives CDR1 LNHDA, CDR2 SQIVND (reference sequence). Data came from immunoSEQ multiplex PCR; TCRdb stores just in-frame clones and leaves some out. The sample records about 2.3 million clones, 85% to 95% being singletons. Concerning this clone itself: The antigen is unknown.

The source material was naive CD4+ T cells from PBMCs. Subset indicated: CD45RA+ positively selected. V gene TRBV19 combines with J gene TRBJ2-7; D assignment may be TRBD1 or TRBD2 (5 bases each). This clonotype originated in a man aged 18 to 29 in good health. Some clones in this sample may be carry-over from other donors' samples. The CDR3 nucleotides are TGTGCCAGTAGTCCCATTTCCGGGACCTCGTACTACGAGCAGTACTTC. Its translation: CASSPISGTSYYEQYF.